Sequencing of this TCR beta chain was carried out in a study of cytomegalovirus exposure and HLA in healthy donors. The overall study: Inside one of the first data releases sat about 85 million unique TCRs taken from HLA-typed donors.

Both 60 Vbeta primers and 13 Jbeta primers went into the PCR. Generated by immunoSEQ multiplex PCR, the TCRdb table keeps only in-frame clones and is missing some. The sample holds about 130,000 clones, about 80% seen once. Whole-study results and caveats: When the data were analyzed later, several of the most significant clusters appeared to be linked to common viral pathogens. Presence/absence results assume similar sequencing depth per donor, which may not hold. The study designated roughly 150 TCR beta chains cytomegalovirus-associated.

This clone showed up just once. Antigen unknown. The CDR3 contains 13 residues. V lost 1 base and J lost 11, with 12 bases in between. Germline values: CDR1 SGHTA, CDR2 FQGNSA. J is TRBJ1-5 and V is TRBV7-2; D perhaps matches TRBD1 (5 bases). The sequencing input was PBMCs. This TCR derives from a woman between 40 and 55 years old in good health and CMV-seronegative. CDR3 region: CASSLDWSGTQHF. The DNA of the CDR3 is TGTGCCAGCAGCTTAGATTGGTCAGGGACCCAGCATTTT.